A single TCR beta chain is shown here with its context. Its antigen is currently not known. Per-base qualities were not stored, and no clone one base away is much larger. This sample is drawn from a study of T cell responses to AZD1222 COVID-19 vaccine (dated by TCRdb to the early 2020s). For the wider study: AZD1222 recipients given second doses at about 4 weeks or at about 12 weeks were pooled, since spike-specific TCR depth and breadth were not found to differ between the two schedules. A total of under 250 trial participants underwent TCR sequencing, of whom nearly 210 had received two doses of AZD1222 and 26 had received two doses of the MenACWY control vaccine. Trial participants were enrolled by age into subgroups of 18-55, 56-69 and 70-plus years, and around 150, 28 and 57 TCR-sequenced participants, respectively, were included in these subgroups. General study outcomes and caveats: Only a handful of AZD1222 recipients were SARS-CoV-2 seropositive at baseline, limiting conclusions about previously exposed vaccinees. Participants were mostly white British and included more females than males, and it was suggested by the authors that clonal diversity may have been underestimated. Vaccine-associated CD4 TCRs spanned the whole spike protein, with dominant responses in regions 160-218 and 743-854. After two AZD1222 doses, spike-specific TCR breadth and depth were significantly higher than at day 0 and than in MenACWY recipients. In the small 56-69-year group, the increase in depth fell short of significance, most likely because of low power. Because no day 14 peak-response samples were available, the repertoires could be characterized only after the peak T cell response. Reportedly, close to half of the unique spike-specific TCRs recognized epitopes lying outside the regions that are mutated in the B.1.351 and B.1.1.7 variants.

Trimming takes 3 bases from V and 0 bases from J, and the germline ends sit 18 bases apart. From the cysteine through the phenylalanine, the CDR3 covers 17 amino acids. The only DNA kept is the CDR3, 51 bases in frame from the first base. The germline V gene (reference sequence) sets CDR1 to DFQATT and CDR2 to SNEGSKA. The time point label corresponds to: baseline before first vaccination. Samples from vaccinated people were obtained from the UK trials COV001 and COV002, which included a single-blind randomized controlled phase 2/3 trial of AZD1222 (ChAdOx1 nCoV-19) in healthy adults. For TCRbeta chain sequencing, PBMC samples from trial participants were taken at day 0 and at day 28 after the second dose. The CDR3 regions of human TCRbeta chains were analyzed by immunosequencing. Under the source paper's analysis protocol: Repertoire TCRs were checked for matches against a reference library of SARS-CoV-2-specific TCRs that had been generated using the MIRA antigen-specificity platform. Breadth was defined as the fraction of unique TCRs that were SARS-CoV-2-associated. Depth was defined as the fraction of total T cells that were SARS-CoV-2-associated. Each spike-specific TCR was assigned to its reactive spike region and to a CD4 or CD8 class using the MIRA data. Log10-transformed breadth and depth values were compared by one-way ANOVA with Sidak's multiple comparisons tests. TCRdb carries this immuneACCESS record with in-frame sequences only. Its versions omit some clonotypes, under half of them owing to an unresolved V gene in the studies checked, with the rest unexplained. The D gene and trimming were derived from the DNA, and the V and J assignments and clone size from that table. This sample comprises under 150,000 clones, 93% of them detected only once. The ten largest clones represent about 5% of the sample.

The chain links TRBV20-1 with TRBJ1-5, and the D gene may be TRBD1, 5 bases matching. This sample comprised peripheral blood, obtained on day 0 of AZD1222 vaccination. This TCR was sampled from an adult in good health. The nucleotide sequence is TGCAGTGCTAGTCCCTCTGGCAGGGCTTATAGCAATCAGCCCCAGCATTTT. Protein translation: CSASPSGRAYSNQPQHF.